This T cell receptor (beta chain) was sequenced in a study of blood T cells in healthy people across ages. Healthy Caucasian individuals from Russia aged about 6 to 90 were enrolled as donors. A second PCR, run for roughly 6 to 11 cycles, used a sample-barcoded 5' primer plus a J-beta primer mix. TCRdb ran MiXCR on the 5' RACE reads and lists one entry per CDR3 protein. The data show under 1,000,000 distinct CDR3 sequences, about 36% seen once. The CDR3 spans 16 residues. CDR1 is DFQATT and CDR2 is SNEGSKA in the germline V gene (reference sequence). The V gene is TRBV20-1, the J gene TRBJ2-1, with 9 bases lining up with TRBD2. The end of the DNA aligns better with TRBJ2-7, so the J call may be wrong. This TCR was recovered from a man between 18 and 35 years old in good health. The specimen sequenced was blood. The CDR3 protein is CSARPLTSGRNNEQYF. The CDR3 region has the DNA TGCAGTGCTAGGCCACTCACTAGCGGGCGAAACAATGAGCAGTACTTC.